The source of this T cell receptor (beta chain) is a study of chemoradiotherapy in HPV16-positive cancers. Here immunoSEQ multiplex PCR was the method, and the copy in TCRdb shows in-frame clones only, minus some. The profile shows 30,000 to 35,000 clones, 86% of them singletons. Germline CDR1 and CDR2: SGHRS and YFSETQ. The CDR3 covers 15 residues. J lost 0 bases, V lost 3 bases, and 5 bases had no gene match. Over chemoradiotherapy, repertoires were sampled more than once. This specimen consisted of blood, obtained from a patient who underwent chemoradiotherapy. This chain connects TRBV5-1 to TRBJ1-2, with 7 nucleotides matching TRBD1. The receptor comes from a human donor with HPV-associated anogenital cancer. The CDR3 reads CASSSGTVANYGYTF. CDR3 bases: TGCGCCAGCAGCTCCGGGACAGTGGCTAACTATGGCTACACCTTC.